These 10 T cell receptor beta chains were sequenced from one sample in a study of Graves' ophthalmopathy and Graves' hyperthyroidism. Investigators amplified TCR beta CDR3 regions from RNA transcripts. An initial RT-PCR round employing HTBI primers preceded a second-round multiplex PCR. A single record per CDR3 protein comes from TCRdb applying MiXCR to the multiplex PCR reads. The sample records 400,000 to 450,000 distinct CDR3 sequences, around 20% being singletons. Sequenced: peripheral blood. The receptors were sampled from a woman under 30 with stable Graves' hyperthyroidism.

As to this clonotype: It may be a read error: a sequence one base away is much more abundant. This rearrangement joins TRBV25-1 to TRBJ1-5, with D possibly matching TRBD1 (5 bases). The CDR3 runs to 16 residues. CDR1 is MGHDK and CDR2 is SYGVNS in the germline V gene. DNA of the CDR3: TGTGCCAGCAGTAATCGCCGGGACGGGAGCAATCAGCCCCAGCAGTTT. This translates into CASSNRRDGSNQPQQF.

V is TRBV20-1 and J is TRBJ2-7, with 10 bases aligning to TRBD1. V lost 6 bases to trimming and J lost 3 bases; unmatched junction nucleotides: 8. The CDR3 has 14 residues. Germline V gene sequence: CDR1 DFQATT, CDR2 SNEGSKA (reference sequence). The CDR3 here is CSASPGQGIYEQYF. The CDR3 DNA is TGCAGTGCCAGCCCGGGACAGGGGATCTACGAGCAGTACTTC.

The V call is TRBV20-1, the J call TRBJ2-7, with D unclear. CDR3 length: 13 amino acids. Trimming removed 2 bases from V and 1 base from J, with 9 bases in between. Germline V CDR1 and CDR2: DFQATT, SNEGSKA (reference sequence). The CDR3 loop reads CSARSSRSYEQYF. For the CDR3, the DNA is TGCAGTGCTAGAAGCTCCCGATCCTACGAGCAGTACTTC.

This clonotype has a count of ten or more. The chain is built from TRBV20-1 and TRBJ2-5, with 13 bases matching TRBD2. Germline V gene lookup returns CDR1 DFQATT and CDR2 SNEGSKA (reference sequence). The junction had 3 bases not matched to a gene; V was cut back by 6 bases and J by 5 bases. The CDR3 is made up of 13 amino acids. The CDR3 DNA follows: TGCAGTGCACGGACTAGCGGGAGTGAGACCCAGTACTTC. Its protein is CSARTSGSETQYF.

This clonotype was recorded at least ten times. The chain couples TRBV5-1 to TRBJ2-7; 9 bases align to TRBD1. The CDR3 has 16 amino acids. Looked up from germline, CDR1 is SGHRS and CDR2 is YFSETQ. The ends lost 0 bases at V and 3 bases at J; junction bases unmatched: 7. Here the CDR3 reads CASSLGPGQGHYEQYF. CDR3 nucleotide sequence: TGCGCCAGCAGCTTGGGACCGGGACAGGGACACTACGAGCAGTACTTC.

This clonotype was seen repeatedly, ten times or more. The chain links TRBV2 to TRBJ2-2, with TRBD1 matching over 10 bases. Trimming at V came to 7 bases and at J to 5 bases, leaving 10 bases not matched to a gene. The CDR3 runs 16 residues. The germline CDR1 and CDR2 sequences are SNHLY and FYNNEI. DNA of the CDR3: TGTGCCAGCAAACCCGGACAGGGGGTGAAAACCGGGGAGCTGTTTTTT. Translation: CASKPGQGVKTGELFF.

This clonotype showed up many times. The chain joins TRBV20-1 to TRBJ2-5; 12 bases align to TRBD2. Germline CDR1 is DFQATT and CDR2 is SNEGSKA (reference sequence). The V segment lost 5 bases and the J segment 5 bases; nucleotides outside the gene matches: 9. This CDR3 is 15 amino acids long. For the CDR3, the DNA is TGCAGTGCTCCTTCTAGCGGGAGGGCCGTTGAGACCCAGTACTTC. Its protein is CSAPSSGRAVETQYF.

Ten or more counts support this clonotype. The CDR3 bases are TGTGCCAGCAGCCCCAATTATCAGGGGGTTGAGACCCAGTACTTC. Protein: CASSPNYQGVETQYF. The chain couples TRBV11-2 to TRBJ2-5, with 7 bases identical to TRBD1. The CDR3 runs 15 residues. Germline lookup yields CDR1 SGHAT and CDR2 FQNNGV. Losses at the gene ends were 5 bases for V and 5 bases for J; bases not matched to a gene: 11.

Many counts were recorded for this clonotype. The junction and the germline gene differ at one end; a read error may be behind it. This chain links TRBV7-8 with TRBJ1-1; no firm D call. Germline V gene data show CDR1 as SGHVS and CDR2 as FQNEAQ. This CDR3 has 14 residues. This chain's CDR3 is CTSSLMVAGSRAFF. The DNA of the CDR3 is TGTACCAGCAGCTTAATGGTTGCGGGAAGTAGGGCTTTCTTT. The variable domain in full, with the rest retrieved from reference TRBV7-8 and TRBJ1-1, is GAGVSQSPRYKVAKRGQDVALRCDPISGHVSLFWYQQALGQGPEFLTYFQNEAQLDKSGLPSDRFFAERPEGSVSTLKIQRTQQEDSAVYLCTSSLMVAGSRAFFGQGTRLTVV.

The sample holds many counts of this clonotype. The V call is TRBV24-1, the J call TRBJ1-1; D not resolved. The V gene lost 3 bases and the J gene lost 11 bases, with 9 bases spanning the gap. CDR1 is KGHDR and CDR2 is SFDVKD in the germline V gene. The CDR3 consists of 11 residues. CDR3 residues: CATSDGVMAFF. CDR3 nucleotide sequence: TGTGCCACCAGTGATGGTGTAATGGCTTTCTTT.